This T cell receptor (beta chain) emerged from a study of T cell repertoires in cytomegalovirus infection. V was trimmed by 6 bases and J by 0 bases, leaving 23 bases between them. This CDR3 is built from 19 residues. Germline V gene lookup returns CDR1 MNHEY and CDR2 SVGEGT. In regard to this clonotype: Its antigen is not identified.

From the reads, TCRdb called clonotypes with MiXCR, one entry per CDR3 protein. The repertoire holds about half a million distinct CDR3 sequences, with 33% as singletons. V usage is TRBV6-2 or TRBV6-3 and J usage is TRBJ2-2; D may correspond to TRBD1 or TRBD2 (5 bases each). This sequence originates from a human donor in good health (CMV status not recorded). Some clones in this sample may be carry-over from other donors' samples. The sample in question was cultured PBMCs, obtained from culture after CMV antigen stimulation. The CDR3 loop is CASSRGLRRTRSNTGELFF. In DNA, the CDR3 is TGTGCCAGCAGCCGAGGGTTGCGGCGGACACGATCGAACACCGGGGAGCTGTTTTTT.